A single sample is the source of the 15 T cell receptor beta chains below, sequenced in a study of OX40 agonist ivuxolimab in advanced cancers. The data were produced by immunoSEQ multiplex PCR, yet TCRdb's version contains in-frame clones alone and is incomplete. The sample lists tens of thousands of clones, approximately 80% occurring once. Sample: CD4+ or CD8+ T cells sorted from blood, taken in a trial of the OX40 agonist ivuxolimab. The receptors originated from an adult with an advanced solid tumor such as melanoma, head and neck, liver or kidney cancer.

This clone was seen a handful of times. Written as DNA, the CDR3 is TGTGCCAGCAGTTATTTAGGCGGTAGTGAAAAACTGTTTTTT. It codes for CASSYLGGSEKLFF. The V and J genes are TRBV6-6 and TRBJ1-4; D is unclear. In germline, CDR1 is MNHNY, CDR2 SVGAGI (reference sequence). This CDR3 has 14 amino acids. The V gene lost 3 bases and the J gene lost 7 bases, with 12 bases spanning the gap.

DNA of the CDR3: TGCAGCGTCGGCGAATACGGGGGCGCCTATGGCTACACCTTC. Protein: CSVGEYGGAYGYTF. The V and J genes are TRBV29-1 and TRBJ1-2; D possibly corresponds to TRBD1 (6 bases). In germline, CDR1 is SQVTM, CDR2 ANQGSEA. V lost 6 bases and J 4 bases, leaving 18 bases between the germline ends. This CDR3 comprises 14 residues.

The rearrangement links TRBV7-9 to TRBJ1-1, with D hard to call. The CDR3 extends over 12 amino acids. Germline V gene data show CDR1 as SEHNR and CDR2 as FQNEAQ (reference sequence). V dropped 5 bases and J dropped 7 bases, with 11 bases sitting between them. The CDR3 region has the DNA TGTGCCAGCAGCCCGTTGACCGATGAAGCTTTCTTT. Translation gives CASSPLTDEAFF.

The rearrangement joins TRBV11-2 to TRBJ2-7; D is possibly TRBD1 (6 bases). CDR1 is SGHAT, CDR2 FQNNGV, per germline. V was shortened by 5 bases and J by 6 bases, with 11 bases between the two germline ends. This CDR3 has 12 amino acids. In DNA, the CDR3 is TGTGCCAGCAGCGGCAGGGGTGCCGAGCAGTACTTC. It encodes CASSGRGAEQYF.

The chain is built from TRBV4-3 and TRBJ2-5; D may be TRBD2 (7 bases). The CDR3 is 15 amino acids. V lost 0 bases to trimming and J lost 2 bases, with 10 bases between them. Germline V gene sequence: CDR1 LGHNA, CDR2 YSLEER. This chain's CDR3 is CASSQDGRGQETQYF. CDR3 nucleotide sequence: TGCGCCAGCAGCCAAGATGGGAGGGGGCAAGAGACCCAGTACTTC.

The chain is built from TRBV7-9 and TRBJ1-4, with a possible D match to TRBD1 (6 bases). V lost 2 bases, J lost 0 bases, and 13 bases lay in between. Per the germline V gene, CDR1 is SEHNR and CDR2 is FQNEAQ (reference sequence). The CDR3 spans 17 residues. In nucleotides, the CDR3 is TGTGCCAGCAGCTTAAATCCAGGGGTGCCAACTAATGAAAAACTGTTTTTT. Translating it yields CASSLNPGVPTNEKLFF.

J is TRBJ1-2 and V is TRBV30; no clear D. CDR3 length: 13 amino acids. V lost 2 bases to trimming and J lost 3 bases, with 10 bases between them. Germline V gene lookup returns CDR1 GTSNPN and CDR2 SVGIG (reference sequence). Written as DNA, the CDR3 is TGTGCCTGGAGTTTACGGAATTACTATGGCTACACCTTC. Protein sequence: CAWSLRNYYGYTF. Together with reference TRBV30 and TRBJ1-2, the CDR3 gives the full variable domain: SQTIHQWPATLVQPVGSPLSLECTVEGTSNPNLYWYRQAAGRGLQLLFYSVGIGQISSEVPQNLSASRPQDRQFILSSKKLLLSDSGFYLCAWSLRNYYGYTFGSGTRLTVV.

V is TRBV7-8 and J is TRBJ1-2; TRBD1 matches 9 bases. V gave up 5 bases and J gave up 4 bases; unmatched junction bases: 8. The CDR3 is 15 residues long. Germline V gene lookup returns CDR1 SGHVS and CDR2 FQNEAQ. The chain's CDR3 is CASSPGTGYSYGYTF. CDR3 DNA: TGTGCCAGCAGCCCCGGGACAGGGTACAGCTATGGCTACACCTTC.

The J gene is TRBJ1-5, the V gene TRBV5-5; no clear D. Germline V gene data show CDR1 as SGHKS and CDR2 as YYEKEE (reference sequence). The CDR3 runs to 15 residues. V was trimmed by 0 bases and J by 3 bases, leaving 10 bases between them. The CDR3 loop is CASSLGWGDNQPQHF. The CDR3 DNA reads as TGTGCCAGCAGCTTGGGGTGGGGAGACAATCAGCCCCAGCATTTT.

The CDR3, as DNA: TGTGCCAGCAGCTTGACCCCCCCGGGACAGCCTGTCTACGAGCAGTACTTC. Translating gives CASSLTPPGQPVYEQYF. The chain has TRBV5-5 and TRBJ2-7; 7 nucleotides line up with TRBD1. Germline V gene data show CDR1 as SGHKS and CDR2 as YYEKEE (reference sequence). V was pared by 1 base and J by 3 bases, with 13 bases of the junction left unmatched. The length of the CDR3 is 17 residues. The full variable domain, in which reference TRBV5-5 and TRBJ2-7 provide the parts outside the CDR3, is DAGVTQSPTHLIKTRGQQVTLRCSPISGHKSVSWYQQVLGQGPQFIFQYYEKEERGRGNFPDRFSARQFPNYSSELNVNALLLGDSALYLCASSLTPPGQPVYEQYFGPGTRLTVT.

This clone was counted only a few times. The chain's CDR3 is CATSRARTAYNEQFF. CDR3 sequence (DNA): TGTGCCACCAGCAGAGCTCGAACGGCCTACAATGAGCAGTTCTTC. The rearrangement joins TRBV15 to TRBJ2-1, with D uncertain. The length of the CDR3 is 15 residues. Germline values: CDR1 LNHNV, CDR2 YYDKDF (reference sequence). The germline V and J ends were trimmed by 1 base and 2 bases, with 9 bases remaining between them.

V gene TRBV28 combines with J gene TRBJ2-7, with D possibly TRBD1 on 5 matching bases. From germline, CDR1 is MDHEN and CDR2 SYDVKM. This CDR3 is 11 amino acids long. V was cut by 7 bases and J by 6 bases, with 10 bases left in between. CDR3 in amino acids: CASTTGAEQYF. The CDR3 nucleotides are TGTGCCAGCACCACAGGAGCCGAGCAGTACTTC.

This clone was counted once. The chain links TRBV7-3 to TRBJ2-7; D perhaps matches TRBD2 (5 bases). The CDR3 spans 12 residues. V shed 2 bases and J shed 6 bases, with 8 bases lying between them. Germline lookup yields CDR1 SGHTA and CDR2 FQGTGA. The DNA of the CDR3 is TGTGCCAGCAGCTTAGGTCGGGGCGAGCAGTACTTC. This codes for CASSLGRGEQYF. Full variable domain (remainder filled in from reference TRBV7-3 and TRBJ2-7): GAGVSQTPSNKVTEKGKYVELRCDPISGHTALYWYRQSLGQGPEFLIYFQGTGAADDSGLPNDRFFAVRPEGSVSTLKIQRTERGDSAVYLCASSLGRGEQYFGPGTRLTVT.

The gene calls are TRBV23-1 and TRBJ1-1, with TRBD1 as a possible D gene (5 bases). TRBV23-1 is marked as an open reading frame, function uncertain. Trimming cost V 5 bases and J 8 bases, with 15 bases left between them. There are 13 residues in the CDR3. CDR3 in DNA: TGCGCCAGCAGTGCGCGTACAGGTCCAGAAGCTTTCTTT. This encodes CASSARTGPEAFF.

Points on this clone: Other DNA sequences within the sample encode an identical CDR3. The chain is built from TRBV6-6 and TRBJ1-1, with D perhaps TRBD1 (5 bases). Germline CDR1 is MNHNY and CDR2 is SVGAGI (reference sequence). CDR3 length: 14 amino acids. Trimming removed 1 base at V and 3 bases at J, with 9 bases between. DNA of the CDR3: TGTGCCAGCAGTTACTTGGGCAGGGACACTGAAGCTTTCTTT. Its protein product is CASSYLGRDTEAFF.